One sample yielded the 28 T cell receptor beta chains listed below, sequenced in a study of cytomegalovirus exposure and HLA in healthy donors. The PCR was carried out with 60 Vbeta primers and 13 Jbeta primers. The repertoire was sequenced with immunoSEQ multiplex PCR; TCRdb's copy has only in-frame clones and lacks some. The profile shows 120,000 to 150,000 clones, approximately 80% of them singletons. Sequenced: PBMCs. These receptors originate from a man in his late teens or twenties in good health and CMV-seronegative.

This clone showed up just a few times. The rearrangement joins TRBV7-2 to TRBJ1-5; D not resolved. This CDR3 has 15 amino acids. Germline V gene lookup returns CDR1 SGHTA and CDR2 FQGNSA. Trimming removed 5 bases at V and 5 bases at J, with 16 bases between. In DNA form, the CDR3 reads TGTGCCAGCAGCCCCCGATATGGGAGGGATCAGCCCCAGCATTTT. Amino acid sequence: CASSPRYGRDQPQHF.

The chain is built from TRBV19 and TRBJ2-5; the match to TRBD1 covers 7 bases. The CDR3 extends over 13 amino acids. Germline assignment: CDR1 LNHDA and CDR2 SQIVND (reference sequence). With 6 bases clipped from V and 0 bases from J, the junction kept 1 base outside the gene matches. The chain's CDR3 is CASRGTDQETQYF. Here the CDR3 DNA reads TGTGCCAGTAGGGGGACAGACCAAGAGACCCAGTACTTC.

This rearrangement joins TRBV7-2 to TRBJ2-5, with 8 bases matching TRBD1. Germline assignment: CDR1 SGHTA and CDR2 FQGNSA. There are 16 residues in the CDR3. J gave up 2 bases and V 5 bases, and 10 bases lay outside the gene matches. CDR3 region: CASSLQRDRRQETQYF. CDR3 DNA: TGTGCCAGCAGCCTCCAGAGGGACAGGAGACAAGAGACCCAGTACTTC.

V is TRBV2 and J is TRBJ1-3; 8 bases map to TRBD1. Looked up from germline, CDR1 is SNHLY and CDR2 is FYNNEI. The V gene end was trimmed by 6 bases and the J gene end by 3 bases; junction bases not matched to a gene: 7. This CDR3 is built from 15 residues. The CDR3: CASRLDRAVGNTIYF. Here the CDR3 DNA reads TGTGCCAGCAGACTGGACAGGGCGGTTGGAAACACCATATATTTT.

The chain couples TRBV27 to TRBJ1-5; TRBD1 matches 8 bases. After removal of 4 bases from V and 2 bases from J, the junction contained 4 bases not matched to a gene. The germline CDR1 and CDR2 sequences are MNHEY and SMNVEV (reference sequence). CDR3 length: 15 amino acids. The DNA of the CDR3 is TGTGCCAGCAGTTCGAGGGACAGGCGCAATCAGCCCCAGCATTTT. This sequence encodes CASSSRDRRNQPQHF.

This chain links TRBV5-1 with TRBJ2-1, with a weak D call TRBD2 (6 bases). V dropped 6 bases and J dropped 2 bases, with 9 bases sitting between them. The CDR3 spans 13 residues. The V gene's germline CDR1 is SGHRS and CDR2 YFSETQ. CDR3 in DNA: TGCGCCAGCACGGGGGAGGCCTACAATGAGCAGTTCTTC. Translating it yields CASTGEAYNEQFF.

The chain carries TRBV7-8 and TRBJ2-1; 7 bases fit TRBD2. After removal of 3 bases from V and 5 bases from J, the junction contained 13 bases not matched to a gene. This CDR3 is built from 17 residues. Germline values: CDR1 SGHVS, CDR2 FQNEAQ. The CDR3 bases are TGTGCCAGCAGCTTGATAAGGACTAGGAAGGATAACAATGAGCAGTTCTTC. Protein product: CASSLIRTRKDNNEQFF.

This clone was observed a single time. This sequence joins TRBV28 and TRBJ2-7, with 8 nucleotides matching TRBD1. With V trimmed by 3 bases and J by 3 bases, 4 bases remained unmatched. This CDR3 has 14 residues. Germline CDR1 MDHEN, CDR2 SYDVKM. CDR3 in amino acids: CASSFPTGGYEQYF. The CDR3 nucleotides read TGTGCCAGCAGTTTTCCTACAGGGGGCTACGAGCAGTACTTC.

The CDR3 DNA reads as TGTGCCGGGGCCGGCCAGGGGGCGCGGGGTGGCTACACCTTC. Translation: CAGAGQGARGGYTF. J is TRBJ1-2 and V is TRBV30; 8 bases align to TRBD1. The CDR3 loop spans 14 amino acids. The germline V gene has CDR1 GTSNPN and CDR2 SVGIG (reference sequence). Unmatched junction bases numbered 15, after V lost 8 bases and J lost 7 bases.

This chain links TRBV27 with TRBJ2-3, with 15 bases aligning to TRBD2. Germline CDR1 MNHEY, CDR2 SMNVEV (reference sequence). The CDR3 contains 14 residues. J was trimmed by 5 bases and V by 10 bases; bases with no gene match: 4. CDR3: CAIGLAGGRDTQYF. CDR3 nucleotides: TGTGCCATAGGACTAGCGGGAGGGCGAGATACGCAGTATTTT.

The table lists this clone with a few counts. This chain joins TRBV5-4 and TRBJ2-3; 12 nucleotides agree with TRBD2. CDR1 and CDR2 (germline): SGHNT, YYREEE (reference sequence). V lost 4 bases and J lost 0; bases outside the gene matches: 9. The CDR3 is 18 amino acids. The CDR3 sequence: CASSLSGGLAGSTDTQYF. CDR3 DNA sequence: TGTGCCAGCAGCCTGTCGGGTGGACTAGCGGGGAGCACAGATACGCAGTATTTT. The variable domain in full, completed from reference TRBV5-4 and TRBJ2-3, reads ETGVTQSPTHLIKTRGQQVTLRCSSQSGHNTVSWYQQALGQGPQFIFQYYREEENGRGNFPPRFSGLQFPNYSSELNVNALELDDSALYLCASSLSGGLAGSTDTQYFGPGTRLTVL.

This chain connects TRBV5-1 to TRBJ2-7; 7 nucleotides line up with TRBD2. The trim removed 0 bases at V and 3 bases at J, leaving 9 bases unmatched. There are 16 residues in the CDR3. Germline V gene lookup returns CDR1 SGHRS and CDR2 YFSETQ. CDR3 amino acids: CASSLGGGVSFYEQYF. CDR3 DNA sequence: TGCGCCAGCAGCTTGGGGGGGGGAGTCTCTTTCTACGAGCAGTACTTC.

This chain connects TRBV19 to TRBJ1-1; TRBD1 is a possible D gene (6 bases). From germline, CDR1 is LNHDA and CDR2 SQIVND (reference sequence). V gave up 4 bases and J gave up 9 bases, with 21 bases separating them. The CDR3 runs 15 residues. CDR3: CASSTFSGGRGQAFF. The CDR3 DNA reads as TGTGCCAGTAGTACCTTTTCGGGGGGCCGGGGGCAAGCTTTCTTT.

The J gene is TRBJ1-1, the V gene TRBV5-1; 8 bases are shared with TRBD1. In germline, CDR1 is SGHRS, CDR2 YFSETQ. This CDR3 region has 17 residues. Germline trimming cut 4 bases from V and 2 bases from J; bases unmatched to any gene: 13. The chain's CDR3 is CASSPHGQGHLNTEAFF. The CDR3 nucleotides read TGCGCCAGCAGCCCACACGGACAGGGACACTTAAACACTGAAGCTTTCTTT.

This chain connects TRBV9 to TRBJ2-1; tentatively, D is TRBD2 (5 bases). CDR3 length: 16 amino acids. The V gene lost 0 bases and the J gene lost 6 bases, with 16 bases spanning the gap. From germline, CDR1 is SGDLS and CDR2 YYNGEE. CDR3 in amino acids: CASSVDVASRSNEQFF. In nucleotides, the CDR3 is TGTGCCAGCAGCGTAGACGTGGCTAGCCGAAGCAATGAGCAGTTCTTC.

The chain recombines TRBV7-3 with TRBJ2-7, with D possibly TRBD2 on 5 matching bases. The CDR3 has 14 amino acids. V was clipped by 0 bases and J by 6 bases, with 12 bases between them. Germline V CDR1 and CDR2: SGHTA, FQGTGA. Here the CDR3 DNA reads TGTGCCAGCAGCTTAACCACCACTAGTCTCGAGCAGTACTTC. Encoded protein: CASSLTTTSLEQYF.

This clone was detected only a few times. The chain is built from TRBV28 and TRBJ1-1; D remains unclear. The V and J ends lost 7 bases and 3 bases respectively, with 18 bases between them. The germline gives CDR1 MDHEN, CDR2 SYDVKM. The CDR3 contains 15 residues. The CDR3 here is CASTTPGGRDTEAFF. For the CDR3, the DNA is TGTGCCAGCACCACCCCGGGAGGTCGTGACACTGAAGCTTTCTTT. Looking up the rest from reference TRBV28 and TRBJ1-1 gives the full variable domain: DVKVTQSSRYLVKRTGEKVFLECVQDMDHENMFWYRQDPGLGLRLIYFSYDVKMKEKGDIPEGYSVSREKKERFSLILESASTNQTSMYLCASTTPGGRDTEAFFGQGTRLTVV.

The chain combines TRBV9 with TRBJ2-5; 8 positions match TRBD2. With 0 bases clipped from V and 2 bases from J, the junction kept 6 bases outside the gene matches. Germline CDR1 and CDR2: SGDLS and YYNGEE. The CDR3 spans 16 residues. This CDR3 is CASSVGVSGKQETQYF. In DNA, the CDR3 is TGTGCCAGCAGCGTAGGGGTTAGCGGGAAGCAAGAGACCCAGTACTTC.

This clone was recorded once. The chain recombines TRBV9 with TRBJ2-5; tentative D call: TRBD2 (5 bases). This CDR3 contains 13 residues. V gave up 0 bases and J gave up 7 bases, with 10 bases separating them. Germline CDR1 reads SGDLS; CDR2 reads YYNGEE. As DNA, the CDR3 is TGTGCCAGCAGCGTAGGAGTGAGCGGGACCCAGTACTTC. Translating it yields CASSVGVSGTQYF.

The chain recombines TRBV10-1 with TRBJ1-6; possible D gene TRBD1, 5 bases. The germline CDR1 and CDR2 sequences are WNHNN and SYGVQD (reference sequence). This CDR3 has 13 amino acids. The V end was cut by 4 bases, the J end by 8 bases, with 9 bases between. The CDR3 DNA sequence: TGCGCCAGCAGTGCCTCGGGGGATTCACCCCTCCACTTT. This encodes CASSASGDSPLHF.

The chain employs TRBV2 and TRBJ1-1, with 10 bases identical to TRBD1. This CDR3 comprises 14 residues. Germline V gene lookup returns CDR1 SNHLY and CDR2 FYNNEI. Germline trimming cut 6 bases from V and 4 bases from J; bases unmatched to any gene: 5. The DNA of the CDR3 is TGTGCCAGCAGGCGACAGGGGGCCCCCACTGAAGCTTTCTTT. It encodes CASRRQGAPTEAFF.

The chain combines TRBV29-1 with TRBJ1-4; no reliable D call. Germline lookup yields CDR1 SQVTM and CDR2 ANQGSEA. Trimming removed 7 bases at V and 7 bases at J, with 16 bases between. The CDR3 is 13 residues long. The CDR3 DNA follows: TGCAGCGCCCCGGAGGAGGGAGGTGAAAAACTGTTTTTT. Translating it yields CSAPEEGGEKLFF.

The chain has TRBV2 and TRBJ1-4; 8 nucleotides line up with TRBD1. CDR1 and CDR2 (germline): SNHLY, FYNNEI. The V segment lost 2 bases and the J segment 8 bases; nucleotides outside the gene matches: 4. This CDR3 spans 14 amino acids. The CDR3 DNA reads as TGTGCCAGCAGTGAATCAGGGGGCCGGGAAAAACTGTTTTTT. This translates into CASSESGGREKLFF.

J is TRBJ2-5 and V is TRBV19, with TRBD2 as a possible D gene (5 bases). The CDR3 loop spans 12 amino acids. Trimming removed 5 bases from V and 5 bases from J, with 9 bases in between. Germline V gene lookup returns CDR1 LNHDA and CDR2 SQIVND (reference sequence). CDR3 loop: CASSRRGETQYF. The DNA for the CDR3 is TGTGCCAGTAGTCGTAGAGGGGAGACCCAGTACTTC.

The chain is built from TRBV7-9 and TRBJ2-1, with TRBD2 matching 13 bases. Trimming took 7 bases from V and 9 from J; bases not matched to a gene: 6. This CDR3 region has 14 residues. Germline V CDR1 and CDR2: SEHNR, FQNEAQ (reference sequence). CDR3 residues: CASIGLAGVGEQFF. In DNA form, the CDR3 reads TGTGCCAGCATCGGACTAGCGGGAGTAGGTGAGCAGTTCTTC.

V and J are TRBV4-1 and TRBJ2-5; 11 nucleotides line up with TRBD2. This CDR3 has 16 amino acids. Losses at the gene ends were 4 bases for V and 1 base for J; bases not matched to a gene: 5. Germline loops: CDR1 MGHRA, CDR2 YSYEKL. The CDR3 here is CASSPIAGGTQETQYF. The CDR3 DNA reads as TGCGCCAGCAGCCCTATAGCGGGAGGGACCCAAGAGACCCAGTACTTC.

The CDR3 region has the DNA TGCGCCAGCAGCGTAGATAGTCGGCAGTACTTC. Protein sequence: CASSVDSRQYF. This chain connects TRBV5-1 to TRBJ2-5; no clear D gene. Germline V lookup: CDR1 SGHRS, CDR2 YFSETQ. Trimming left V 4 bases short and J 11 bases short, with 12 bases between. The CDR3 sequence is 11 residues long.

This clone was counted at least ten times. The chain recombines TRBV7-9 with TRBJ2-7; D not resolved. The CDR3 covers 13 residues. CDR1 and CDR2 from the germline V gene are SEHNR and FQNEAQ (reference sequence). Trimming cost V 2 bases and J 2 bases, with 7 bases left between them. The CDR3 DNA sequence: TGTGCCAGCAGCTTACCTGCAGCCTACGAGCAGTACTTC. It codes for CASSLPAAYEQYF.